This T cell receptor (beta chain) was identified in a study of molecular identifiers for immune sequencing clone quantification. Looking at the study overall: Five aliquots were made in replicates from the RNA of roughly 21,000 or 96,000 naive CD8 cells, and four were sequenced. Overall study results and limits: Clones with over 20 RNA copies captured over 98% of effector molecules but under 1% of naive ones.

The authors sorted naive CD8 T cells as CD8+CD4-CCR7+CD45RA+. Worth noting for this clonotype: The antigen is not known.

Using its own MiXCR run on the PCR reads, TCRdb lists one record per CDR3 protein. The sample shows over 600,000 distinct CDR3 sequences, less than 20% of them seen only once. Germline V gene sequence: CDR1 SEHNR, CDR2 FQNEAQ (reference sequence). V lost 5 bases and J lost 9, with 20 bases in between. The CDR3 loop spans 15 amino acids. The sequencing input was naive CD8+ T cells from blood, with Jurkat cell RNA spiked in. Subset: FACS-sorted CD8+CD4-CCR7+CD45RA+ naive T cells. The genes are TRBV7-9 and TRBJ1-3; no reliable D call. The TCR sequence derives from a human donor in good health. Some libraries in this study had Jurkat cell RNA spiked in. CDR3 DNA sequence: TGTGCCAGCAGCCCGTCCTGGACCGCCGATTTCACCATATATTTT. Its translation: CASSPSWTADFTIYF.